The subject of this entry is one TCR beta chain. Its target is not known. Gene names are mouse gene names. The sample carries other DNA sequences with the same CDR3. This entry belongs to a study of tissue T cells after allogeneic stem cell transplantation. Study results and caveats: Blood and spleen captured only part of the tissue TCR repertoire.

The assay was immunoSEQ multiplex PCR, and TCRdb's table has in-frame clones only and misses some. The repertoire consists of 20,000 to 25,000 clones, with 60% to 80% occurring once and the leading ten covering about 0.38%. The clonotype comes from a female BALB/c mouse in good health. For the strain, the MHC haplotype given is H2-d. Sequenced material: blood.

The sequenced CDR3 bases are TGTGCCAGCAGCCCGGGACTGGGGGGGCGGGCAGAAACGCTGTAT. As protein: CASSPGLGGRAETLY. The full CDR3 protein is CASSPGLGGRAETLYF. The chain recombines TRBV5 with TRBJ2-3; TRBD2 aligns across 14 bases. Read data end 1 residue before the CDR3 end; the end is taken from the germline J gene. The V gene's germline CDR1 is LGHNA and CDR2 YNLKQL (reference sequence). The CDR3 has 16 amino acids. V trimming: 4 bases; J trimming: 3 bases; junction bases outside the gene matches: 3.